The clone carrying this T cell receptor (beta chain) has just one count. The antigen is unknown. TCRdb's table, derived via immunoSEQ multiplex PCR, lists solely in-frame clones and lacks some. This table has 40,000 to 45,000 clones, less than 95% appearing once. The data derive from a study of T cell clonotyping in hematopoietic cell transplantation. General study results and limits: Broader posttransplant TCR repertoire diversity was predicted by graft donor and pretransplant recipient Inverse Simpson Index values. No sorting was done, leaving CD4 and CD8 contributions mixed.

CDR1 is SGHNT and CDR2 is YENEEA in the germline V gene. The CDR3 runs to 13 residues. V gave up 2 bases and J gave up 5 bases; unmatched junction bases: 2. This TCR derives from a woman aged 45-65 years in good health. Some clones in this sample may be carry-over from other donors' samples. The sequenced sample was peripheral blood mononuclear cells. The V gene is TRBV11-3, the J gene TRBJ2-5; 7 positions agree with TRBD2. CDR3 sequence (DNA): TGTGCCAGCAGCTTAAATAGCGGGGAGACCCAGTACTTC. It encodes CASSLNSGETQYF.